A selection of T cell receptor beta chains follows, all from one sample in a study of T cells in Graves' hyperthyroidism and ophthalmopathy. Each CDR3 protein is one row after TCRdb ran MiXCR on the multiplex PCR reads. This sample has 370,000 or so distinct CDR3 sequences; approximately 14% occur once, and the top ten carry roughly 26%. Material for sequencing was blood. Receptors were obtained from a young woman with Graves' hyperthyroidism that later progressed to Graves' ophthalmopathy. Both conserved end residues are part of each CDR3. The D gene is left open where the match is weak. Size tells how often a clone was seen (once, few, many) or the class of an expanded clone, and some rows leave it out.

d_gene	abundance	j_gene	v_gene	CDR3aa	CDR3nt
NA	NA	TRBJ2-7	TRBV28	CATHPRTGWTEQYF	TGTGCCACCCACCCCCGCACGGGGTGGACCGAGCAGTACTTC
TRBD2	NA	TRBJ2-3	TRBV18	CASSPLTRLAGASTDTQYF	TGTGCCAGCTCACCCCTGACTCGACTAGCGGGAGCTAGCACAGATACGCAGTATTTT
TRBD1	few	TRBJ2-7	TRBV18	CASSPTRGGGEQYF	TGTGCCAGCTCGCCAACTAGAGGGGGCGGCGAGCAGTACTTC
NA	NA	TRBJ2-7	TRBV30	CAWSPQGNEQYF	TGTGCCTGGAGTCCGCAGGGGAACGAGCAGTACTTC
NA	NA	TRBJ1-5	TRBV2	CASSERRNQPQHF	TGTGCCAGCAGCGAGAGGAGGAATCAGCCCCAGCATTTT
NA	many	TRBJ2-3	TRBV7-2	CASSLSPRSTDTQYF	TGTGCCAGCAGCTTGTCCCCCAGGAGCACAGATACGCAGTATTTT
NA	few	TRBJ1-2	TRBV7-8	CASSFSGGPTHNYGYTF	TGTGCCAGCAGCTTCTCGGGGGGGCCTACCCATAACTATGGCTACACCTTC
TRBD1	many	TRBJ1-1	TRBV5-1	CASQGAGNTEAFF	TGCGCCAGCCAGGGGGCGGGGAACACTGAAGCTTTCTTT
NA	NA	TRBJ1-2	TRBV4-2	CASSQSTPGGYTF	TGTGCCAGCAGCCAATCCACCCCGGGAGGCTACACCTTC
NA	few	TRBJ2-2	TRBV14	CASRLSVGELFF	TGTGCCAGCAGACTAAGTGTAGGGGAGCTGTTTTTT
NA	many	TRBJ2-5	TRBV7-6	CASSSTTSLGETQYF	TGTGCCAGCAGCTCAACCACTAGCTTGGGCGAGACCCAGTACTTC
NA	few	TRBJ2-1	TRBV3-1	CASTSIHEAFF	TGTGCCAGCACATCCATCCACGAGGCGTTCTTC
TRBD1	many	TRBJ1-6	TRBV6-5	CASSYGEGQGVRSYNSPLHF	TGTGCCAGCAGTTACGGGGAAGGACAGGGGGTACGCTCCTATAATTCACCCCTCCACTTT
NA	NA	TRBJ2-1	TRBV27	CASRAGRSSSYNEQFF	TGTGCCAGCAGGGCTGGTAGGTCGAGCTCCTACAATGAGCAGTTCTTC
TRBD1	few	TRBJ2-2	TRBV9	CASSARTGDTGELFF	TGTGCCAGCAGCGCGAGGACAGGGGACACCGGGGAGCTGTTTTTT
NA	many	TRBJ2-7	TRBV7-2	CASRESGLNRYEQYF	TGTGCCAGCAGAGAATCGGGACTCAACCGCTACGAGCAGTACTTC
NA	few	TRBJ1-1	TRBV19	CASSWWENTEAFF	TGTGCCAGTAGTTGGTGGGAGAACACTGAAGCTTTCTTT
TRBD1	NA	TRBJ2-1	TRBV24-1	CATGARGLSIEQFF	TGTGCCACCGGGGCCAGGGGGCTCTCGATTGAGCAGTTCTTC
TRBD2	many	TRBJ2-5	TRBV6-1	CASRPTSGRAEETQYF	TGTGCCAGCAGGCCGACTAGCGGGAGAGCAGAAGAGACCCAGTACTTC
TRBD2	many	TRBJ2-1	TRBV9	CASSRTSLEQFF	TGTGCCAGCAGCCGGACTAGTCTGGAGCAGTTCTTC
NA	NA	TRBJ1-2	TRBV6-1	CASSEVEAVTYGYTF	TGTGCCAGCAGTGAAGTTGAGGCCGTAACTTATGGCTACACCTTC
NA	NA	TRBJ1-6	TRBV28	CASSLSYNSPPHF	TGTGCCAGCAGTCTCTCCTATAATTCACCCCCCCACTTT
NA	NA	TRBJ2-1	TRBV13	CASSLGPGRSEFF	TGTGCCAGCAGCTTAGGGCCGGGGCGCAGTGAGTTCTTC
NA	NA	TRBJ2-1	TRBV20-1	CSASERAREFF	TGCAGTGCTAGTGAGAGGGCGAGGGAGTTCTTC
TRBD1	few	TRBJ1-1	TRBV14	CASSPLQGLGTEAFF	TGTGCCAGCAGCCCATTACAGGGGCTCGGGACTGAAGCTTTCTTT
TRBD2	many	TRBJ2-7	TRBV29-1	CSVTGTSGSYEQYF	TGCAGCGTTACCGGTACTAGCGGTTCCTACGAGCAGTACTTC